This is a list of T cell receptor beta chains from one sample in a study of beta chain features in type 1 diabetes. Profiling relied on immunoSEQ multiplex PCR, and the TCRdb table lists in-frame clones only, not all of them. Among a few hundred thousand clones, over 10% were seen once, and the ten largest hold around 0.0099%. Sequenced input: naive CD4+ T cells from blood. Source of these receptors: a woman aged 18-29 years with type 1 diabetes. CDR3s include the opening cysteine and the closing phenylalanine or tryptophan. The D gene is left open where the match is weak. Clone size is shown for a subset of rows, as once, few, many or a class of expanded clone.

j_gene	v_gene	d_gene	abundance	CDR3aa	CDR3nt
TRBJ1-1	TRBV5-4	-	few	CASIGVGGVTEAFF	TGTGCCAGCATAGGGGTCGGGGGGGTCACTGAAGCTTTCTTT
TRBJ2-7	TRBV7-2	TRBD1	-	CASSLVGQGNEQYF	TGTGCCAGCAGCTTAGTGGGACAGGGTAACGAGCAGTACTTC
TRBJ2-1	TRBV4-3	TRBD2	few	CASSLQGSGDNEQFF	TGCGCCAGCAGCCTCCAAGGGAGCGGGGACAATGAGCAGTTCTTC
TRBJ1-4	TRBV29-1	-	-	CSVDLLRQPQNEKLFF	TGCAGCGTTGATCTCCTGCGGCAGCCCCAAAATGAAAAACTGTTTTTT
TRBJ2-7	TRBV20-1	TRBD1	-	CSAKLGGGQYF	TGCAGTGCGAAGTTAGGGGGCGGGCAGTACTTC
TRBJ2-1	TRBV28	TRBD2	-	CASNHGTSGAGGEQFF	TGTGCCAGCAATCACGGGACTAGCGGGGCGGGTGGTGAGCAGTTCTTC
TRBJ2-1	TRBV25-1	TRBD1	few	CASGEWGQSYNEQFF	TGTGCCAGCGGCGAATGGGGACAGTCCTACAATGAGCAGTTCTTC
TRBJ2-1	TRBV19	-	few	CASRVVSGGYEQFF	TGTGCCAGTAGGGTCGTGTCTGGCGGCTATGAGCAGTTCTTC
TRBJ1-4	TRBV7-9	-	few	CASSLVGRTNEKLFF	TGTGCCAGCAGCTTAGTGGGCAGAACTAATGAAAAACTGTTTTTT
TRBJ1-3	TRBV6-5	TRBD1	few	CASSYSWDRSGNTIYF	TGTGCCAGCAGTTACTCGTGGGACAGATCTGGAAACACCATATATTTT
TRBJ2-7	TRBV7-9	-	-	CASSLSRGYAYEQYF	TGTGCCAGCAGCTTAAGCAGGGGTTACGCCTACGAGCAGTACTTC
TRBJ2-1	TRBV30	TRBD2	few	CAWSVGIVAGAFYNEQFF	TGTGCCTGGAGTGTAGGGATAGTAGCGGGAGCCTTCTACAATGAGCAGTTCTTC
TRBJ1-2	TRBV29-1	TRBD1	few	CSVETAGGTGYTF	TGCAGCGTTGAAACGGCAGGGGGTACCGGCTACACCTTC
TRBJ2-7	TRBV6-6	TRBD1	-	CASRGTGSSYEQYF	TGTGCCAGCCGCGGGACAGGGAGCTCCTACGAGCAGTACTTC
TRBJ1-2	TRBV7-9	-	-	CASKLENRDGYTF	TGTGCCAGCAAACTAGAGAACAGGGATGGCTACACCTTC
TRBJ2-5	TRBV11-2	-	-	CASSLFLYRGQETQYF	TGTGCCAGCAGCTTATTCCTGTACCGGGGGCAAGAGACCCAGTACTTC
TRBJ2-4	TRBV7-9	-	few	CASSGQRHLYIQYF	TGTGCCAGCAGCGGACAGAGACATTTATACATTCAGTACTTC
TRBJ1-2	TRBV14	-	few	CASSQDDIGYGYTF	TGTGCCAGCAGCCAAGATGATATCGGCTATGGCTACACCTTC
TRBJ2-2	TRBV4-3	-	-	CASSRNFGGELFF	TGCGCCAGCAGCCGCAACTTCGGCGGGGAGCTGTTTTTT
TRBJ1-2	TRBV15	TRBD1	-	CATRATGVYGYTF	TGTGCCACCAGGGCTACAGGGGTTTATGGCTACACCTTC
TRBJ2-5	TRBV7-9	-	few	CASSFAETQYF	TGTGCCAGCAGCTTCGCGGAGACCCAGTACTTC
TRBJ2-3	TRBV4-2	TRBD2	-	CASSPSSSGVTDTQYF	TGTGCCAGCAGCCCGTCCTCCAGCGGGGTTACAGATACGCAGTATTTT
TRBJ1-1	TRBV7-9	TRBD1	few	CASRSRDREGTEAFF	TGTGCCAGCAGATCCCGGGACAGGGAGGGTACTGAAGCTTTCTTT
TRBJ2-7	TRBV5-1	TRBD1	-	CASSPGTGPYEQYF	TGCGCCAGCAGCCCCGGGACAGGGCCGTACGAGCAGTACTTC
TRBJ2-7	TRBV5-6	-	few	CASSLSRGGSYEQYF	TGTGCCAGCAGCTTGTCCAGGGGAGGGTCCTACGAGCAGTACTTC
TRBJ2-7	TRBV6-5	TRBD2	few	CASRKSGSSYEQYF	TGTGCCAGCAGGAAGAGCGGGAGCTCCTACGAGCAGTACTTC
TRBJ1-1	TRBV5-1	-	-	CASSIAQLDTEAFF	TGCGCCAGCAGCATCGCCCAGTTGGACACTGAAGCTTTCTTT
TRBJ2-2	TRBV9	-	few	CASSVSTGELFF	TGTGCCAGCAGCGTTAGCACCGGGGAGCTGTTTTTT
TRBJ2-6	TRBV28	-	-	CASTLSPTAGANVLTF	TGTGCCAGCACCCTCTCCCCCACGGCTGGGGCCAACGTCCTGACTTTC
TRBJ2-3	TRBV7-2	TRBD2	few	CASRRTAGADTQYF	TGTGCCAGCAGGCGGACAGCGGGAGCAGATACGCAGTATTTT
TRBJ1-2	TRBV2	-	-	CASSVGLYAGYTF	TGTGCCAGCAGTGTAGGACTTTATGCGGGCTACACCTTC
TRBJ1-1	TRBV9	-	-	CASSTTVNTEAFF	TGTGCCAGCAGCACGACAGTGAACACTGAAGCTTTCTTT
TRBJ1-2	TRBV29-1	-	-	CSAQGYGYTF	TGCAGCGCCCAGGGGTATGGCTACACCTTC
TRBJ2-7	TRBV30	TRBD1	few	CAWSQWDRASYEQYF	TGTGCCTGGAGCCAATGGGACAGGGCCTCCTACGAGCAGTACTTC
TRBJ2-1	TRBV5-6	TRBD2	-	CASSLGLAGGNEQFF	TGTGCCAGCAGCTTAGGACTAGCGGGAGGAAATGAGCAGTTCTTC
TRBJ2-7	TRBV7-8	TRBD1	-	CASSPSRDRGYEQYF	TGTGCCAGCAGCCCTAGCCGGGACAGGGGGTACGAGCAGTACTTC
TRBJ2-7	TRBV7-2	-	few	CASSFRRYEQYF	TGTGCCAGCAGCTTCCGGAGATACGAGCAGTACTTC
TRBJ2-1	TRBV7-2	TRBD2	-	CASSEMVTSGDNEQFF	TGTGCCAGCAGCGAAATGGTTACTAGCGGAGACAATGAGCAGTTCTTC
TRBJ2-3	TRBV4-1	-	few	CASSPGRDSLGDTQYF	TGCGCCAGCAGCCCTGGCAGGGATTCCCTCGGTGATACGCAGTATTTT
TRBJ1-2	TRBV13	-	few	CASSLSSGGVNYGYTF	TGTGCCAGCAGCTTATCTTCGGGGGGCGTCAACTATGGCTACACCTTC
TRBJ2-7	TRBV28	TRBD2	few	CAGTSAEPPYEQYF	TGTGCCGGTACTAGCGCCGAGCCTCCCTACGAGCAGTACTTC
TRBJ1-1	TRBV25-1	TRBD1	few	CASSEYGQGAGNTEAFF	TGTGCCAGCAGTGAATATGGCCAGGGGGCAGGGAACACTGAAGCTTTCTTT
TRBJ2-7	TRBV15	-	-	CATSRDTGPYEQYF	TGTGCCACCAGCAGAGATACTGGGCCCTACGAGCAGTACTTC
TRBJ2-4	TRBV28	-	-	CASSLFGGAKNIQYF	TGTGCCAGCAGTTTATTTGGGGGGGCCAAAAACATTCAGTACTTC
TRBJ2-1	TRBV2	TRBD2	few	CASSPLAAYNEQFF	TGTGCCAGCAGTCCCCTAGCGGCCTACAATGAGCAGTTCTTC
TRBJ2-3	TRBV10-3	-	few	CAISRGQSTDTQYF	TGTGCCATCAGTAGGGGCCAGAGCACAGATACGCAGTATTTT
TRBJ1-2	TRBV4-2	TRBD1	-	CASSRSTGAPNYGYTF	TGTGCCAGCAGCCGCTCGACAGGGGCACCCAACTATGGCTACACCTTC
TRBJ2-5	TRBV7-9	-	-	CASTRSLLQETQYF	TGTGCCAGCACCCGATCGTTACTTCAAGAGACCCAGTACTTC